The 9 T cell receptor beta chains listed next were all sequenced from one sample in a study of tumor-infiltrating lymphocytes in primary liver carcinoma. Unsorted whole blood yielded the blood RNA, and germline DNA was also extracted. Reverse transcription of 500 ng total RNA with a constant-region primer produced TCR beta cDNA. Three nested multiplex PCR rounds, a slightly modified ARM-PCR method, built the TCR beta libraries. The first two PCR rounds used TRBV1-TRBV30 primers with a Cbeta primer, about 9 cycles each. TCRdb ran MiXCR on the multiplex PCR reads and lists one entry per CDR3 protein. The repertoire includes hundreds of thousands of distinct CDR3 sequences, around three fifths of them detected once, and around 9.5% sits in the top ten. Sequencing was performed on peripheral blood. The receptor set was obtained from a man aged 40-49 years with primary liver carcinoma and hepatitis B virus infection.

In this sample, this clonotype turned up many times. The V gene is TRBV11-3, the J gene TRBJ2-5; 12 bases map to TRBD2. The CDR3 runs 16 residues. Germline V gives CDR1 SGHNT, CDR2 YENEEA. V lost 0 bases, J lost 2 bases, and 1 base stayed unmatched. Written as DNA, the CDR3 is TGTGCCAGCAGCTTAGAGGGGACTAGCGGGCAAGAGACCCAGTACTTC. Its translation: CASSLEGTSGQETQYF. Looking up the rest from reference TRBV11-3 and TRBJ2-5 gives the full variable domain: EAGVVQSPRYKIIEKKQPVAFWCNPISGHNTLYWYLQNLGQGPELLIRYENEEAVDDSQLPKDRFSAERLKGVDSTLKIQPAELGDSAVYLCASSLEGTSGQETQYFGPGTRLLVL.

As concerns this clonotype: A much larger clone lies a single base off, so this may be a read error. The gene calls are TRBV10-3 and TRBJ2-1; no reliable D call. V was cut by 7 bases and J by 6 bases, with 10 bases left in between. The germline CDR1 and CDR2 sequences are ENHRY and SYGVKD. The CDR3 spans 12 residues. CDR3 loop: CAITKESNEQFF. The CDR3 coding sequence is TGTGCCATCACTAAGGAGAGCAATGAGCAGTTCTTC.

Comment on this clonotype: A much bigger clone sits one base away, suggesting this may be a read error. This chain uses TRBV6-2 or TRBV6-3 with TRBJ2-4, with D uncertain. CDR1 and CDR2 (germline): MNHEY, SVGEGT. CDR3 length: 12 residues. The CDR3 loop reads CARSYGENIQYF. CDR3 bases: TGTGCCAGGAGTTATGGGGAAAACATTCAGTACTTC.

The chain recombines TRBV4-3 with TRBJ2-3, with 13 nucleotides matching TRBD2. CDR1 is LGHNA, CDR2 YSLEER, per germline. The CDR3 sequence is 18 residues long. CDR3 in DNA: TGCATCAGCAGCCAAGATAAACTAGCGGGAGGGCATGGGGATACGCAGTATTTT. Translated: CISSQDKLAGGHGDTQYF.

With respect to this clonotype: One base away lies a much larger clone, so this may be a sequencing read error. This chain connects TRBV10-3 to TRBJ2-7; no firm D call. CDR1 and CDR2 from the germline V gene are ENHRY and SYGVKD. V lost 4 bases, J lost 5 bases, and 15 bases lay in between. This CDR3 has 14 residues. The CDR3 coding sequence is TGTGCCATCAGTGGGTCGACTGGATTCCACGAGCAGTACTTC. Residues: CAISGSTGFHEQYF.

This CDR3 reads CASRTDFTDTQYF. CDR3 DNA sequence: TGTGCCAGCAGGACAGACTTCACAGATACGCAGTATTTT. The V gene is TRBV28, the J gene TRBJ2-3, with D perhaps TRBD1 (5 bases). V dropped 6 bases and J dropped 2 bases, with 9 bases sitting between them. The CDR3 is made up of 13 amino acids. The germline gives CDR1 MDHEN, CDR2 SYDVKM.

This clonotype showed up many times. The V and J genes are TRBV11-3 and TRBJ2-7; D possibly corresponds to TRBD1 (5 bases). This CDR3 has 14 residues. V lost 5 bases and J lost 3, with 14 bases in between. The V gene's germline CDR1 is SGHNT and CDR2 YENEEA. The CDR3 DNA reads TGTGCCAGCAGCCCTGGAGAAGGGGACTACGAGCAGTACTTC. Translating gives CASSPGEGDYEQYF.

This clonotype appeared many times. The genes are TRBV12-3 or TRBV12-4 and TRBJ1-4, with D possibly matching TRBD1 (5 bases). V dropped 6 bases and J dropped 5 bases, with 13 bases sitting between them. The CDR3 loop spans 14 amino acids. For the CDR3, the DNA is TGTGCCAGCAGCCGACAGCGGGGCAATGAAAAACTGTTTTTT. Its translation: CASSRQRGNEKLFF.

This clonotype was counted ten times or more. The V call is TRBV12-3 or TRBV12-4, the J call TRBJ2-7, with 8 bases matching TRBD2. This CDR3 comprises 16 residues. With 6 bases clipped from V and 4 bases from J, the junction kept 14 bases outside the gene matches. The CDR3 here is CASSPGGSGIHYEQYF. As DNA, the CDR3 is TGTGCCAGCAGCCCTGGGGGTAGCGGGATCCATTACGAGCAGTACTTC.